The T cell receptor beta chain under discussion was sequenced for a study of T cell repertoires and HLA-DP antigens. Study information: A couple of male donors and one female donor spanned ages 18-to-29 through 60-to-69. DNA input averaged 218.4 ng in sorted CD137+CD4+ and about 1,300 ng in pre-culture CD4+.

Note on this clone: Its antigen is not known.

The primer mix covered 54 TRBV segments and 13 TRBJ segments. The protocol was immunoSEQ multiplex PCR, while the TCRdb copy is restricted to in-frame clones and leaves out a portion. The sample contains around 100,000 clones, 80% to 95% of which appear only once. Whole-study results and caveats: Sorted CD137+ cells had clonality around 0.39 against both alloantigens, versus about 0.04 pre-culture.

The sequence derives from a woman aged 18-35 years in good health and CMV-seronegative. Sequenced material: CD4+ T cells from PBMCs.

In DNA form, the CDR3 reads TGTGCCAGCAGCTTACCGACAGGCCAGGGAAACACCATATATTTT. Its protein product is CASSLPTGQGNTIYF. V is TRBV7-6 and J is TRBJ1-3; TRBD1 is a possible D gene (6 bases). The CDR3 length is 15 residues. CDR1 is SGHVS, CDR2 FNYEAQ, per germline. V dropped 2 bases and J dropped 4 bases, with 12 bases sitting between them.